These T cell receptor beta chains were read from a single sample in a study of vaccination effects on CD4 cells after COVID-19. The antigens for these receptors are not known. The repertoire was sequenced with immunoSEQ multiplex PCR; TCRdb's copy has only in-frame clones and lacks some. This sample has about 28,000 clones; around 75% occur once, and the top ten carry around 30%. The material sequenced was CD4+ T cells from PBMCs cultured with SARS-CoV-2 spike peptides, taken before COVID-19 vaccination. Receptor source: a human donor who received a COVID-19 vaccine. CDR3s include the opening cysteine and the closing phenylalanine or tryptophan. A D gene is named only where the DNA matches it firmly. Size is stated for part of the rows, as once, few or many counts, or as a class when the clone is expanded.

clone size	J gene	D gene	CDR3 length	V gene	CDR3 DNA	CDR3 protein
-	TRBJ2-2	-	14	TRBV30	TGTGCCTGGAGTCGACGGCGGAACACCGGGGAGCTGTTTTTT	CAWSRRRNTGELFF
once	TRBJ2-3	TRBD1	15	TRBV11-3	TGTGCCAGCAGCTTGGTAGGGGGCGGCACAGATACGCAGTATTTT	CASSLVGGGTDTQYF
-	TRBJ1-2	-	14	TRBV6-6	TGTGCCAGCAGAGAGCCGGACGGGAACTATGGCTACACCTTC	CASREPDGNYGYTF
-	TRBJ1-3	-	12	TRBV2	TGTGCCAGCAGTGCGCAGGAGAACACCATATATTTT	CASSAQENTIYF
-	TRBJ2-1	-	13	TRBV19	TGTGCCAGTAGTATAGACAGCAGAAATGAGCAGTTCTTC	CASSIDSRNEQFF
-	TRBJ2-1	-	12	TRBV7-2	TGTGCCAGCAGCCGACAGGGAGGTGAGCAGTTCTTC	CASSRQGGEQFF
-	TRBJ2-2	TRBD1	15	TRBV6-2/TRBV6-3	TGTGCCAGCAGCCGGGGACAGGGAAAACCAGGGGAGCTGTTTTTT	CASSRGQGKPGELFF
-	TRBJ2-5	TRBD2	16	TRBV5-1	TGCGCCAGCAGCGTCAGCGGGGGGGCTCAGAGGGAGACCCAGTACTTC	CASSVSGGAQRETQYF
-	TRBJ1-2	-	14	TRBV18	TGTGCCAGCTCACCACAACAGGTCGGGGATGGCTACACCTTC	CASSPQQVGDGYTF
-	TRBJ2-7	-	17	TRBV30	TGTGCCTGGAGTATACCCCCCAAGGCCGGCGACAGGTACGAGCAGTACTTC	CAWSIPPKAGDRYEQYF